What follows is one T cell receptor (beta chain) and its context. The entry originates in a study of blood T cell repertoires in COVID-19. Study-wide context: The United States, Italy and Spain were the sources of the acute and convalescent COVID-19 samples.

Libraries were prepared by immunoSEQ multiplex PCR; TCRdb keeps only in-frame clonotypes and omits some of them. The table shows about 27,000 clones, with roughly 85% occurring only once. The source of this sequence is a woman in her forties or fifties with active COVID-19. Sequenced: peripheral blood.

CDR3 sequence (DNA): TGTGCCAGCAGCTCCCGCGGGGGGGCAGGGGACACTGAAGCTTTCTTT. This translates into CASSSRGGAGDTEAFF. The chain couples TRBV7-6 to TRBJ1-1; tentatively, D is TRBD1 (6 bases). The CDR3 loop spans 16 amino acids. CDR1 is SGHVS and CDR2 is FNYEAQ in the germline V gene. Trimming removed 4 bases from V and 3 bases from J, with 18 bases in between.